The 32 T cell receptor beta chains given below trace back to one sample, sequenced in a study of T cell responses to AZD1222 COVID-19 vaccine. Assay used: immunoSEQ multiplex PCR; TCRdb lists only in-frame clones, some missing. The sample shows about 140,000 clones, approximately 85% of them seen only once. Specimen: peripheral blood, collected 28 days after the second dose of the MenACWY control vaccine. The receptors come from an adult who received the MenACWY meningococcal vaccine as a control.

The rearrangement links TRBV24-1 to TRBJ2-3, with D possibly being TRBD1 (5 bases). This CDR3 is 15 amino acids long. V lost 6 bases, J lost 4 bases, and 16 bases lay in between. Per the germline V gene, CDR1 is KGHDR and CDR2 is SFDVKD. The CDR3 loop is CATSPPQGLSDTQYF. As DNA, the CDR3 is TGTGCCACCAGTCCTCCCCAGGGCCTATCAGATACGCAGTATTTT.

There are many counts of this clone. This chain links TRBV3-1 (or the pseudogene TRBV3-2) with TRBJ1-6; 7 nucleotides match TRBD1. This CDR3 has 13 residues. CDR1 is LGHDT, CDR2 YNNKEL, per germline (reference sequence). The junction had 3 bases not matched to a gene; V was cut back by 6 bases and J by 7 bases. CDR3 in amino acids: CASSWDSNSPLHF. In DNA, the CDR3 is TGTGCCAGCAGTTGGGACAGCAATTCACCCCTCCACTTT.

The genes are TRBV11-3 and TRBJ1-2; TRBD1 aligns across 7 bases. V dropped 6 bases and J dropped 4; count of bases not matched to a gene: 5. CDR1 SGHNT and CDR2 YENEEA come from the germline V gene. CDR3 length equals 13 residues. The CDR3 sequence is CASSSGGAYGYTF. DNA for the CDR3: TGTGCCAGCAGTTCAGGGGGAGCCTATGGCTACACCTTC.

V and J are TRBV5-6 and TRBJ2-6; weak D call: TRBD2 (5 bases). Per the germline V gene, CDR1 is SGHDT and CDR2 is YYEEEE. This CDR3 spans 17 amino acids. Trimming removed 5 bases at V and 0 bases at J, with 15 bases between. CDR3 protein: CASSLRSGSSGANVLTF. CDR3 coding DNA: TGTGCCAGCAGTCTGAGGTCGGGAAGCTCTGGGGCCAACGTCCTGACTTTC.

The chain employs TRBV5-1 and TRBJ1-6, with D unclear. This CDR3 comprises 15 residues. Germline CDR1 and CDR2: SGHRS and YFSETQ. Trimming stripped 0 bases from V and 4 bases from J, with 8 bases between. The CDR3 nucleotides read TGCGCCAGCAGCTTGGAGGGAATGTATAATTCACCCCTCCACTTT. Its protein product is CASSLEGMYNSPLHF.

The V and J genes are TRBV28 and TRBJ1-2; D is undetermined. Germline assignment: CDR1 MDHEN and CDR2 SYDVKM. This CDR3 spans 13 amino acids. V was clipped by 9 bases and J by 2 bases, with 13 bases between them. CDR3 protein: CASLLSTNYGYTF. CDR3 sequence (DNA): TGTGCCAGTTTGTTAAGCACCAACTATGGCTACACCTTC.

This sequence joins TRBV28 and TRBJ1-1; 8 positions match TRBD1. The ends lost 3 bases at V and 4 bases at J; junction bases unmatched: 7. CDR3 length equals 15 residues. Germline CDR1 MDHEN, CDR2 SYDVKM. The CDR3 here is CASSLSSTGATEAFF. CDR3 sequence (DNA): TGTGCCAGCAGTTTGAGCTCGACAGGGGCCACTGAAGCTTTCTTT.

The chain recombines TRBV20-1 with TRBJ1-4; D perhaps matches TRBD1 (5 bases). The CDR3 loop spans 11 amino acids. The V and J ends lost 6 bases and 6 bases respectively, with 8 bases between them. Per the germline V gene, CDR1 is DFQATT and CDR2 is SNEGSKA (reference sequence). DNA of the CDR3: TGCAGTGCCCGGGACGATGAAAAACTGTTTTTT. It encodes CSARDDEKLFF.

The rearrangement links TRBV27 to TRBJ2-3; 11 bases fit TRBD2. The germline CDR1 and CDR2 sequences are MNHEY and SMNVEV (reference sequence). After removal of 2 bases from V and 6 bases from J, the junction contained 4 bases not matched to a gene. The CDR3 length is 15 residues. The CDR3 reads CASSLTSGSGDTQYF. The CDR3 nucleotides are TGTGCCAGCAGTTTAACTAGCGGGAGTGGGGATACGCAGTATTTT.

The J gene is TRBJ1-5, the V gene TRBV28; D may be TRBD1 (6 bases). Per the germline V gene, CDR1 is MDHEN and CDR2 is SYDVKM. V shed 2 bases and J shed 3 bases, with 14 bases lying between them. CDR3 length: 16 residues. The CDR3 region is CASSLRGARNNQPQHF. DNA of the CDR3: TGTGCCAGCAGTTTAAGGGGGGCGCGAAACAATCAGCCCCAGCATTTT.

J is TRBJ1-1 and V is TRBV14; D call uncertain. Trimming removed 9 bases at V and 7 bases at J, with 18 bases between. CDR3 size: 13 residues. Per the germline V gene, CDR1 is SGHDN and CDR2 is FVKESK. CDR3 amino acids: CASRRTSSGEAFF. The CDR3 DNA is TGTGCCAGTCGTAGGACCTCTTCGGGTGAAGCTTTCTTT.

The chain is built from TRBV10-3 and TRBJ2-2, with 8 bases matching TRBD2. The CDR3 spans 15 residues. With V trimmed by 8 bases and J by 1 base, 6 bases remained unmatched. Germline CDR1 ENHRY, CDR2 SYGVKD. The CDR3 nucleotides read TGTGCCATCTACCCGGGACTAGGGAACACCGGGGAGCTGTTTTTT. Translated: CAIYPGLGNTGELFF.

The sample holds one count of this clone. CDR3 DNA sequence: TGTGCCAGCAGTTCGAATCCGGGCCAGGGGCAGTACGTC. It translates to CASSSNPGQGQYV. V usage is TRBV6-2 or TRBV6-3 and J usage is TRBJ2-7; a possible D gene is TRBD1 (5 bases). The V end was cut by 4 bases, the J end by 9 bases, with 16 bases between. The germline gives CDR1 MNHEY, CDR2 SVGEGT. CDR3 length: 13 amino acids.

In nucleotides, the CDR3 is TGTGCCAGCAGATCCGTGGCAGATACGCAGTATTTT. This translates into CASRSVADTQYF. The chain uses TRBV2 and TRBJ2-3, with no clear D. The V gene's germline CDR1 is SNHLY and CDR2 FYNNEI. Between the trimmed V and J ends, which lost 6 bases and 4 bases, there was a span of 8 bases. This CDR3 contains 12 residues. Filled out from reference TRBV2 and TRBJ2-3, the complete variable domain reads EPEVTQTPSHQVTQMGQEVILRCVPISNHLYFYWYRQILGQKVEFLVSFYNNEISEKSEIFDDQFSVERPDGSNFTLKIRSTKLEDSAMYFCASRSVADTQYFGPGTRLTVL.

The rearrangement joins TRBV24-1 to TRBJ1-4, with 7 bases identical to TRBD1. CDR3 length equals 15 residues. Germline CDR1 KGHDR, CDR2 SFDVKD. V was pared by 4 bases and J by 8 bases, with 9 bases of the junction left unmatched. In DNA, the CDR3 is TGTGCCACCAGTGACACAGGGGTTCTAGGAGAAAAACTGTTTTTT. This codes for CATSDTGVLGEKLFF.

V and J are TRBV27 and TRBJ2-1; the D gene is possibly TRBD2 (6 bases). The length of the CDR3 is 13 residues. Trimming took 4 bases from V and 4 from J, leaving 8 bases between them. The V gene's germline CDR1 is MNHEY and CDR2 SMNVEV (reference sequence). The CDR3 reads CASSSGLYNEQFF. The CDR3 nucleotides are TGTGCCAGCAGTTCGGGACTTTACAATGAGCAGTTCTTC.

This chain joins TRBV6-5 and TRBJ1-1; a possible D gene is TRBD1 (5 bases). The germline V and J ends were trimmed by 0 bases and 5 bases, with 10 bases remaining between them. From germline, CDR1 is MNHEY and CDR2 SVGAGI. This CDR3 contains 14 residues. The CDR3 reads CASSYSQGRTEAFF. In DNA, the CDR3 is TGTGCCAGCAGTTACTCGCAGGGAAGGACTGAAGCTTTCTTT.

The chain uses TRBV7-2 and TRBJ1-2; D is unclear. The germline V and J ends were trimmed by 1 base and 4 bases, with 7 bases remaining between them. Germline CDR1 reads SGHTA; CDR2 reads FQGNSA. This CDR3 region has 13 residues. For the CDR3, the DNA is TGTGCCAGCAGCTTAGTTCCAAGCTATGGCTACACCTTC. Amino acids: CASSLVPSYGYTF.

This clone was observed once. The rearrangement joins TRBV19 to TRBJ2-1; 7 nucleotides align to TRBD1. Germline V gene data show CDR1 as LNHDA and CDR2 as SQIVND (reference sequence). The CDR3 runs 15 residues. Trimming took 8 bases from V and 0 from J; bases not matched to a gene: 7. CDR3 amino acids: CASSSGQRSYNEQFF. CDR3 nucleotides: TGTGCCAGTTCCTCGGGACAGCGCTCCTACAATGAGCAGTTCTTC.

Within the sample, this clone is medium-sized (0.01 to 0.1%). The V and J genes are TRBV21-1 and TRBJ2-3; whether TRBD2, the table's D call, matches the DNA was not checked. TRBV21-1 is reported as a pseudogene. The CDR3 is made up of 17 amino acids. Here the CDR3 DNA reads TGTGCCAGCAGCAAAAGAACTAGCGGGAGATGTACAGATACGCAGTATTTT. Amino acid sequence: CASSKRTSGRCTDTQYF.

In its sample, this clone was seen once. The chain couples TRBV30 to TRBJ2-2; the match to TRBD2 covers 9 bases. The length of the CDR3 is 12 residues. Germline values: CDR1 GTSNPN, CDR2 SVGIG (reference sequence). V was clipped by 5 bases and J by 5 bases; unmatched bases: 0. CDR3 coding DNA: TGTGCCTGGGCGGGAGGGACCGGGGAGCTGTTTTTT. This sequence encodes CAWAGGTGELFF.

CDR3: CASSEPAGTRDTQYF. The CDR3 nucleotides read TGCGCCAGCAGTGAGCCAGCGGGGACTCGGGATACGCAGTATTTT. This chain connects TRBV10-2 to TRBJ2-3; 7 bases match TRBD2. J was trimmed by 6 bases and V by 2 bases; bases with no gene match: 8. CDR1 WSHSY and CDR2 SAAADI come from the germline V gene. The CDR3 covers 15 residues.

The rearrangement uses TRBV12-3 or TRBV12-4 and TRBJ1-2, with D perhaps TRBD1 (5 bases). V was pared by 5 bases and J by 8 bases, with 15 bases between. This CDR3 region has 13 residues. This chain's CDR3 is CASSLGGGPGYTF. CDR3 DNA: TGTGCCAGCAGTCTCGGGGGTGGGCCAGGCTACACCTTC.

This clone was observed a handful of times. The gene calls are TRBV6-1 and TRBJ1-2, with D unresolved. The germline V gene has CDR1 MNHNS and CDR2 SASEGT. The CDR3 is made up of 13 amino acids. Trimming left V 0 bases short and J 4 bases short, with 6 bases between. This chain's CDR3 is CASSEAGSYGYTF. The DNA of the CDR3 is TGTGCCAGCAGTGAAGCAGGGAGCTATGGCTACACCTTC.

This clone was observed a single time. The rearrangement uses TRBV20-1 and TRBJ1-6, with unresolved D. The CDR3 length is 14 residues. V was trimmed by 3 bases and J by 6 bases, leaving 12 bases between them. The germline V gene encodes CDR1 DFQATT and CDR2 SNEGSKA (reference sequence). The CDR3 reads CSASAGLINSPLHF. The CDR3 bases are TGCAGTGCTAGTGCAGGACTGATTAATTCACCCCTCCACTTT.

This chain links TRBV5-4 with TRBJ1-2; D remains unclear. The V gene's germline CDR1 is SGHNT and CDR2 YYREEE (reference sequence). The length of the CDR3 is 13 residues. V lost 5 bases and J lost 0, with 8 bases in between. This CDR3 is CASSTQPNYGYTF. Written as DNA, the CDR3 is TGTGCCAGCAGTACACAGCCTAACTATGGCTACACCTTC.

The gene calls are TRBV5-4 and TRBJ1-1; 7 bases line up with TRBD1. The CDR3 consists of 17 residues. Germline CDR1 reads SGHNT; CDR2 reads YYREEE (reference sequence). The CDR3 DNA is TGTACCACTAGCGGGGAGCCCCTCCGACAGGGTCGAACTGAAGCTTTCTTT. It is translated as CTTSGEPLRQGRTEAFF.

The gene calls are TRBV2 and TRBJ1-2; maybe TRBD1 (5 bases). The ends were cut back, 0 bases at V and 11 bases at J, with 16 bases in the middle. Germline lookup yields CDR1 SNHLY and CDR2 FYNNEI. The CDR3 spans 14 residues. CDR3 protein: CASSEAAQVPGYTF. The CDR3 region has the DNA TGTGCCAGCAGTGAAGCGGCACAGGTCCCCGGTTACACCTTC.

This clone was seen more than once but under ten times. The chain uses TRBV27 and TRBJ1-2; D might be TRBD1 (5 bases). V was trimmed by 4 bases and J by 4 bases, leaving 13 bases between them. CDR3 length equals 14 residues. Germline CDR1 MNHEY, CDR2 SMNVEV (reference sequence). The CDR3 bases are TGTGCCAGCAGTTCTGCAGACAGCCTCTATGGCTACACCTTC. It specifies CASSSADSLYGYTF.

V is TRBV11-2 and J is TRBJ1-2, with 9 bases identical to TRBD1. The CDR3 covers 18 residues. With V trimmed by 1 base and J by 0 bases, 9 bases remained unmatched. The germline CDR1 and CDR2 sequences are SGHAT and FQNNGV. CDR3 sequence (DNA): TGTGCCAGCAGCTTAGGTATACACAGGGGGCGAACTAACTATGGCTACACCTTC. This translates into CASSLGIHRGRTNYGYTF.

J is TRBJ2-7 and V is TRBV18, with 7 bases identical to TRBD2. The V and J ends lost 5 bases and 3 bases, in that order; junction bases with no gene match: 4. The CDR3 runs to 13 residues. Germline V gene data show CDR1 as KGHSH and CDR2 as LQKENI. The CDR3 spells CASSVTSSYEQYF. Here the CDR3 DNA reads TGTGCCAGCTCAGTGACTAGCAGCTACGAGCAGTACTTC. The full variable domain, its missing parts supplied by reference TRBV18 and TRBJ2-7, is NAGVMQNPRHLVRRRGQEARLRCSPMKGHSHVYWYRQLPEEGLKFMVYLQKENIIDESGMPKERFSAEFPKEGPSILRIQQVVRGDSAAYFCASSVTSSYEQYFGPGTRLTVT.

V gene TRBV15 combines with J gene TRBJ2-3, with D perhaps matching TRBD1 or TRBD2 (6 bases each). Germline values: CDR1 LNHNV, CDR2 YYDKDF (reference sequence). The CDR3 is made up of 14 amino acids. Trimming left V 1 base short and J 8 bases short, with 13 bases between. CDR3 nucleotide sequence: TGTGCCACCAGCAGAGTTGGAGGAGGGGGTACGCAGTATTTT. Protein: CATSRVGGGGTQYF.